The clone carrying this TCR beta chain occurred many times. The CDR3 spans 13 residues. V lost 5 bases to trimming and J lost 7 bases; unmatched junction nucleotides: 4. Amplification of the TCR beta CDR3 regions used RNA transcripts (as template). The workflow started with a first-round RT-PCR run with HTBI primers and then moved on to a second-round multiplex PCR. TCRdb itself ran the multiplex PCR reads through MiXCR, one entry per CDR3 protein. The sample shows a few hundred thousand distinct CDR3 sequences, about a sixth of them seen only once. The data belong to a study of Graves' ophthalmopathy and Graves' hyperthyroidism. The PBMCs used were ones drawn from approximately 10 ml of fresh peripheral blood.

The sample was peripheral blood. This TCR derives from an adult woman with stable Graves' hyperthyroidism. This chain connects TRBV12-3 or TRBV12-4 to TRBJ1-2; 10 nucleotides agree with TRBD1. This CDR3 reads CASSPGQGFGYTF. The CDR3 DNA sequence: TGTGCCAGCAGTCCGGGACAGGGGTTTGGCTACACCTTC.